The 5 T cell receptor beta chains below all came from one sample that was sequenced in a study of shared clonotypes between healthy human individuals. Here immunoSEQ multiplex PCR was the method, and the copy in TCRdb shows in-frame clones only, minus some. The sample includes about 1,500,000 clones, roughly 95% of them seen just once. Sequencing used naive CD4+ T cells sorted from blood. Indicated subset: CD45RA+ positively selected. Receptor source: a man younger than 40 in good health.

To note about this clone: Other DNA variants within this sample encode the same CDR3. The J gene is TRBJ2-7, the V gene TRBV9, with TRBD2 matching over 8 bases. Losses at the gene ends were 0 bases for V and 4 bases for J; bases not matched to a gene: 3. This CDR3 comprises 14 residues. The germline CDR1 and CDR2 sequences are SGDLS and YYNGEE. The CDR3 DNA reads as TGTGCCAGCAGCGTAGCCGGGAGGGGTTACGAGCAGTACTTC. It codes for CASSVAGRGYEQYF. The full variable domain, with the rest looked up from reference TRBV9 and TRBJ2-7, is DSGVTQTPKHLITATGQRVTLRCSPRSGDLSVYWYQQSLDQGLQFLIQYYNGEERAKGNILERFSAQQFPDLHSELNLSSLELGDSALYFCASSVAGRGYEQYFGPGTRLTVT.

V is TRBV10-1 and J is TRBJ2-5; D is unresolved. V lost 8 bases, J lost 1 base, and 11 bases lay in between. The CDR3 is 13 residues long. Per germline, CDR1 WNHNN and CDR2 SYGVQD (reference sequence). The CDR3, as DNA: TGCGCCAGCGCGCGCGGAAGCCAAGAGACCCAGTACTTC. Its protein product is CASARGSQETQYF.

J is TRBJ2-5 and V is TRBV29-1, with D possibly matching TRBD2 (5 bases). The CDR3 contains 12 residues. The germline V gene encodes CDR1 SQVTM and CDR2 ANQGSEA. The ends were cut back, 8 bases at V and 2 bases at J, with 12 bases in the middle. The CDR3 nucleotides read TGCAGCACTGGGTGGACTCAAGAGACCCAGTACTTC. Translating gives CSTGWTQETQYF.

This chain joins TRBV7-9 and TRBJ1-1; 8 positions match TRBD1. V trimming: 1 base; J trimming: 6 bases; junction bases outside the gene matches: 7. The CDR3 is 15 residues long. Germline CDR1 reads SEHNR; CDR2 reads FQNEAQ (reference sequence). CDR3 sequence reads: CASSLVAGGQPEAFF. As DNA, the CDR3 is TGTGCCAGCAGCTTAGTGGCAGGGGGCCAACCTGAAGCTTTCTTT.

The chain links TRBV29-1 to TRBJ2-3, with 10 bases lining up with TRBD1. Germline V CDR1 and CDR2: SQVTM, ANQGSEA. This CDR3 contains 14 residues. V was pared by 5 bases and J by 0 bases, with 2 bases of the junction left unmatched. DNA for the CDR3: TGCAGCGTTACGACAGGGGGCAGCACAGATACGCAGTATTTT. Amino acids: CSVTTGGSTDTQYF.